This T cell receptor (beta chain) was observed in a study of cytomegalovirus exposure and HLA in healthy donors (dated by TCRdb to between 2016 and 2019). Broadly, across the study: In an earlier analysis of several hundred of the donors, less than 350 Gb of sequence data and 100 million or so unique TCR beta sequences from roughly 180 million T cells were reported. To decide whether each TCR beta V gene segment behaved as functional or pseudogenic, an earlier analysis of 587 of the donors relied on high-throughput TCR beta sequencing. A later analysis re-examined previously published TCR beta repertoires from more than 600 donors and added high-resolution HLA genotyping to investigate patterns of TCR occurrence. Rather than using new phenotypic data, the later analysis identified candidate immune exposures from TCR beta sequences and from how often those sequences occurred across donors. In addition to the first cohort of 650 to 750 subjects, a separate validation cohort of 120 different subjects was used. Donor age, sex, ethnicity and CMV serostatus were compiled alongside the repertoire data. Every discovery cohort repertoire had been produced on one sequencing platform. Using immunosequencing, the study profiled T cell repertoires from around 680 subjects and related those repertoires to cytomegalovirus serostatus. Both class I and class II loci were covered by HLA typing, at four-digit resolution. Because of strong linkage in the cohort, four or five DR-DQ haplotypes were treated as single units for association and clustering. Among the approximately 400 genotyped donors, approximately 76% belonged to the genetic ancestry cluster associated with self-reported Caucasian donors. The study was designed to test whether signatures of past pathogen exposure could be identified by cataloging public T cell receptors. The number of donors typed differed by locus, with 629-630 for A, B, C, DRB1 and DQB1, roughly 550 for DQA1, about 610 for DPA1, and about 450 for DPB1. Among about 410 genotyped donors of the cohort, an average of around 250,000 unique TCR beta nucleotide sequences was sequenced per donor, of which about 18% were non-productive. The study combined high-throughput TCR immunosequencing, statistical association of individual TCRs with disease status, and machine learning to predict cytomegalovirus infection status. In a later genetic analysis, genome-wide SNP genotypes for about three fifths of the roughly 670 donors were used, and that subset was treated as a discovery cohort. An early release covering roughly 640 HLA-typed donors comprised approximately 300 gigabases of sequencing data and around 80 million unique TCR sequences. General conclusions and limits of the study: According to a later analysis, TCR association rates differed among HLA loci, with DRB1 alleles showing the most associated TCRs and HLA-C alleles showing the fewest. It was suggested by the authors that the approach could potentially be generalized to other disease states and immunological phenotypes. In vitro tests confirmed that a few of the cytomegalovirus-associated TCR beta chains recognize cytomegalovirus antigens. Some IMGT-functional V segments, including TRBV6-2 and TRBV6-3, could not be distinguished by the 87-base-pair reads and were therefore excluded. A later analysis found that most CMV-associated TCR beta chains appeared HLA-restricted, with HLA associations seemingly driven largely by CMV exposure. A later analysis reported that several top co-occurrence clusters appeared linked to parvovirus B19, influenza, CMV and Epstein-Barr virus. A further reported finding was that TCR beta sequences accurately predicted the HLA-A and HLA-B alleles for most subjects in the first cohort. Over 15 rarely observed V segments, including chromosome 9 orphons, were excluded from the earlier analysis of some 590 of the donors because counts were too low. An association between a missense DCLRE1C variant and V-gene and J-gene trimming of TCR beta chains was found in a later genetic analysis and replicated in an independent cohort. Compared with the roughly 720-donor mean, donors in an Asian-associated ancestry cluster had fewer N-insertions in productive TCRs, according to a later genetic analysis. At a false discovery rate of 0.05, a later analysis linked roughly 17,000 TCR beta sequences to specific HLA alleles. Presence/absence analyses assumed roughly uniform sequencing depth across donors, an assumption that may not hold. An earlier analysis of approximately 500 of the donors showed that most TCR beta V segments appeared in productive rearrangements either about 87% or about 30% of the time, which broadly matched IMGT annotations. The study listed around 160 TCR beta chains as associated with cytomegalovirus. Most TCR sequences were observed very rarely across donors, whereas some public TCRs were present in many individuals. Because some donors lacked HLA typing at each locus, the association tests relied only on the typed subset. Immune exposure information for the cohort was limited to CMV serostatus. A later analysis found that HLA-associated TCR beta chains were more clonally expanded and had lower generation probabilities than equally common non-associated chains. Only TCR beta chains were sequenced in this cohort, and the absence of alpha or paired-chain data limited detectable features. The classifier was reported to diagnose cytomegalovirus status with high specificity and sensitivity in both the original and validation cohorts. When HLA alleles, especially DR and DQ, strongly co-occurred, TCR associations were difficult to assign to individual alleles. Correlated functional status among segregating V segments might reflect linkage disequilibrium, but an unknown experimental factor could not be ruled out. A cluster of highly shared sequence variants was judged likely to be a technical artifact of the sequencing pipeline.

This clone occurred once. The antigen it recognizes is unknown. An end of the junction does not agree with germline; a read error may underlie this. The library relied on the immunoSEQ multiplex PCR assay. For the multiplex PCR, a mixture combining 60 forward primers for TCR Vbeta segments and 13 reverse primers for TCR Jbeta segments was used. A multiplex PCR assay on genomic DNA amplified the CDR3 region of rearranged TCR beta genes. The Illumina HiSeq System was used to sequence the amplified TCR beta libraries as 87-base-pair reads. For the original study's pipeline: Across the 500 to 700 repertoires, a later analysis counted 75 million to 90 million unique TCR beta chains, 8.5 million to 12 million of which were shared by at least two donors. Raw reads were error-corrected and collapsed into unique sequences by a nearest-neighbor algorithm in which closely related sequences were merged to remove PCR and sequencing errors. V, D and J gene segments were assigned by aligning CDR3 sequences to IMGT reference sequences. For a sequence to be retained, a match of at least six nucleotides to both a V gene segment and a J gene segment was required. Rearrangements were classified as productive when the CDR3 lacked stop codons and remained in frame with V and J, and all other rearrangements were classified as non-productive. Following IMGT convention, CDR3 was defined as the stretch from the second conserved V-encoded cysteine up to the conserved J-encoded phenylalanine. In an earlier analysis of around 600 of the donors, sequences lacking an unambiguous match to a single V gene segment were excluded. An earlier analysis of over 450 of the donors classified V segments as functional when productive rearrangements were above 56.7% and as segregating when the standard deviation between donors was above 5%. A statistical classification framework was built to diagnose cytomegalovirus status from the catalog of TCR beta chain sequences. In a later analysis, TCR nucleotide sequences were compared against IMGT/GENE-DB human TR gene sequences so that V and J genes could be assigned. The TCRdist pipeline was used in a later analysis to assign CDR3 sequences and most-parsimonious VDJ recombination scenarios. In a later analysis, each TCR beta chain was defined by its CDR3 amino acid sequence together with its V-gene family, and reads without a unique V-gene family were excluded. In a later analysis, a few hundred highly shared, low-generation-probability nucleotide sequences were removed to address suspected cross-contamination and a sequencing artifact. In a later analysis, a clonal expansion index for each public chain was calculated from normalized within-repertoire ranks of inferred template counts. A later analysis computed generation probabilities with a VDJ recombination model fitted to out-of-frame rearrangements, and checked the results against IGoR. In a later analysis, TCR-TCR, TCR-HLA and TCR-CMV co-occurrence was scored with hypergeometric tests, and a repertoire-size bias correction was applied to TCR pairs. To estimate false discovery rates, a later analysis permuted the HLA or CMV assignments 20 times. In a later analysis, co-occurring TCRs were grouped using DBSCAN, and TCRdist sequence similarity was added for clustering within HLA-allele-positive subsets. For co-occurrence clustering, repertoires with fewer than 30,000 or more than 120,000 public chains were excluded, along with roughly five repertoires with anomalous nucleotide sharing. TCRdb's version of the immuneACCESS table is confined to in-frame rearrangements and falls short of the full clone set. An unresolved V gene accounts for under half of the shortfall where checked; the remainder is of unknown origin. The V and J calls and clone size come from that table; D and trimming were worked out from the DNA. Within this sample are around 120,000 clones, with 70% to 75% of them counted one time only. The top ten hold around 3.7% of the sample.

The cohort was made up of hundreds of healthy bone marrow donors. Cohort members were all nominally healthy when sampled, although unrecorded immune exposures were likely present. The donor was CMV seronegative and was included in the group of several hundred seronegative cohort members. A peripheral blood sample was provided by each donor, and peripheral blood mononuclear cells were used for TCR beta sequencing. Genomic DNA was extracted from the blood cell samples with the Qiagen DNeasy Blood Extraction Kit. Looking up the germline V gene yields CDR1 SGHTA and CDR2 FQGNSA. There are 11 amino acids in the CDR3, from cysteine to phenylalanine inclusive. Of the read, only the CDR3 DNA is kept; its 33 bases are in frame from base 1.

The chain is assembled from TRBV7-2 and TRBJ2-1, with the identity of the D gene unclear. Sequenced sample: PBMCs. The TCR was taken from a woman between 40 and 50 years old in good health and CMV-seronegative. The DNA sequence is TGTGCCAGCAGCTGGTACCGCGGCGCGATCTTC. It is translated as CASSWYRGAIF.